This entry lists 25 T cell receptor beta chains sequenced from one sample in a study of post-analysis software for immune sequencing data. Overall study findings and caveats: The five TRBV segments detected at higher frequency in patients than in controls included TRBV5-6, TRBV5-1 and TRBV20-1.

Researchers reported that TCR beta cDNA libraries carried unique molecular identifiers. TCRdb recomputed calls from the PCR reads with MiXCR, one row per CDR3 protein. The sample consists of some 890,000 distinct CDR3 sequences, roughly 50% of them appearing once. Their target antigens are unknown. The specimen sequenced was blood. These receptors were obtained from a girl aged 10 to 17 with multiple sclerosis.

The rearrangement uses TRBV29-1 and TRBJ1-2; the D gene is possibly TRBD1 (6 bases). This CDR3 is 13 amino acids long. Trimming shortened V by 4 bases and J by 2 bases, and 11 bases separated the two germline ends. Germline V gene sequence: CDR1 SQVTM, CDR2 ANQGSEA. The CDR3 sequence is CSVVGGQNYGYTF. In nucleotides, the CDR3 is TGCAGCGTTGTCGGAGGACAGAACTATGGCTACACCTTC.

V usage is TRBV20-1 and J usage is TRBJ2-1; D unresolved. Germline V gives CDR1 DFQATT, CDR2 SNEGSKA (reference sequence). V lost 2 bases to trimming and J lost 0 bases, with 17 bases between them. The CDR3 runs to 17 residues. The CDR3 is CSARPFSQPSSYNEQFF. Written as DNA, the CDR3 is TGCAGTGCTAGACCCTTCAGCCAACCCAGCTCCTACAATGAGCAGTTCTTC.

The chain has TRBV20-1 and TRBJ1-2, with D perhaps matching TRBD1 (5 bases). Trimming shortened V by 5 bases and J by 9 bases, and 13 bases separated the two germline ends. Germline loops: CDR1 DFQATT, CDR2 SNEGSKA (reference sequence). This CDR3 contains 11 residues. The CDR3 region is CSAGGEPSYTF. The DNA of the CDR3 is TGCAGTGCTGGGGGGGAACCTAGCTACACCTTC.

The gene calls are TRBV19 and TRBJ1-2; D is undetermined. Trimming took 4 bases from V and 6 from J, leaving 18 bases between them. The CDR3 extends over 15 amino acids. Germline CDR1 LNHDA, CDR2 SQIVND (reference sequence). The CDR3 DNA is TGTGCCAGTAGTACCAGTATGGAGGCTCACCATGGCTACACCTTC. Protein: CASSTSMEAHHGYTF.

The chain has TRBV29-1 and TRBJ2-7; D may be TRBD1 (6 bases). The CDR3 runs to 13 residues. V was clipped by 4 bases and J by 0 bases, with 10 bases between them. In germline, CDR1 is SQVTM, CDR2 ANQGSEA. In DNA form, the CDR3 reads TGCAGCGTTGTGACAGGAACCTCCTACGAGCAGTACTTC. It yields the protein CSVVTGTSYEQYF.

This chain connects TRBV29-1 to TRBJ2-3, with TRBD1 matching 10 bases. Germline CDR1 reads SQVTM; CDR2 reads ANQGSEA. V lost 4 bases, J lost 3 bases, and 10 bases stayed unmatched. This CDR3 comprises 16 residues. Here the CDR3 DNA reads TGCAGCGTTGGGGCGACAGGGGGCTCTCGGACAGATACGCAGTATTTT. It encodes CSVGATGGSRTDTQYF.

The V and J genes are TRBV10-3 and TRBJ2-2, with a possible D match to TRBD1 (6 bases). V lost 0 bases and J 7 bases, leaving 15 bases between the germline ends. Germline V gene sequence: CDR1 ENHRY, CDR2 SYGVKD. The CDR3 totals 16 residues. The CDR3 region is CAISESNAGADGELFF. The CDR3 DNA follows: TGTGCCATCAGTGAGTCGAATGCAGGGGCGGACGGGGAGCTGTTTTTT.

This chain joins TRBV4-1 and TRBJ1-1, with D maybe TRBD1 (6 bases). The CDR3 runs 16 residues. V shed 2 bases and J shed 4 bases, with 17 bases lying between them. CDR1 and CDR2 from the germline V gene are MGHRA and YSYEKL. The CDR3 DNA sequence: TGCGCCAGCAGCCAAAGGGGGACATTGACGAGCACTGAAGCTTTCTTT. It yields the protein CASSQRGTLTSTEAFF.

On this clonotype: Mismatch with germline at one junction end may stem from a read error. J is TRBJ1-3 and V is TRBV10-3; 11 nucleotides line up with TRBD1. The germline gives CDR1 ENHRY, CDR2 SYGVKD. The CDR3 has 16 amino acids. The CDR3 DNA sequence: TGTGCCATCAGTGTCTGGACAGGGGGCACTGGAAACACCACATATTTT. Translated, it gives CAISVWTGGTGNTTYF.

This chain connects TRBV6-5 to TRBJ1-2; 8 bases map to TRBD1. Germline lookup yields CDR1 MNHEY and CDR2 SVGAGI. The junction had 9 bases not matched to a gene; V was cut back by 6 bases and J by 9 bases. The CDR3 is 13 amino acids. The CDR3 reads CASSPGQAISYTF. The CDR3 DNA reads TGTGCCAGCAGCCCGGGACAGGCAATCAGCTACACCTTC.

The chain uses TRBV7-8 and TRBJ2-7; the D call may be TRBD1 or TRBD2 (5 bases each). V was pared by 5 bases and J by 1 base, with 15 bases between. Germline V gives CDR1 SGHVS, CDR2 FQNEAQ. The CDR3 is 15 amino acids. As DNA, the CDR3 is TGTGCCAGCAGCGCGCACCGGGACGGGTCCTACGAGCAGTACTTC. It codes for CASSAHRDGSYEQYF.

The chain employs TRBV27 and TRBJ2-3, with a tentative D call TRBD1 (5 bases). This CDR3 spans 17 amino acids. Germline values: CDR1 MNHEY, CDR2 SMNVEV (reference sequence). V was cut by 3 bases and J by 2 bases, with 18 bases left in between. The DNA for the CDR3 is TGTGCCAGCAGTTTGGTAGCCGCAGGGCCTTACACAGATACGCAGTATTTT. It codes for CASSLVAAGPYTDTQYF.

V and J are TRBV28 and TRBJ2-7, with unresolved D. The germline V gene has CDR1 MDHEN and CDR2 SYDVKM. V shed 5 bases and J shed 3 bases, with 20 bases lying between them. This CDR3 contains 16 residues. The CDR3 region has the DNA TGTGCCAGCAGTGACTCCTCTGGGCCCTCGCGCTACGAGCAGTACTTC. Its translation is CASSDSSGPSRYEQYF.

This rearrangement joins TRBV20-1 to TRBJ2-7, with TRBD2 matching 8 bases. The V segment lost 0 bases and the J segment 2 bases; nucleotides outside the gene matches: 3. The CDR3 loop spans 14 amino acids. CDR1 is DFQATT, CDR2 SNEGSKA, per germline (reference sequence). The chain's CDR3 is CSARDTGGPYEQYF. The CDR3 DNA reads TGCAGTGCTAGAGATACGGGAGGGCCCTACGAGCAGTACTTC.

This sequence joins TRBV6-6 and TRBJ1-2; D gene ambiguous. Germline CDR1 is MNHNY and CDR2 is SVGAGI (reference sequence). The CDR3 loop spans 15 amino acids. The V and J ends lost 4 bases and 0 bases respectively, with 12 bases between them. Here the CDR3 reads CASSSSTVSNYGYTF. In DNA, the CDR3 is TGTGCCAGCAGTTCCTCAACCGTCTCTAACTATGGCTACACCTTC.

For the CDR3, the DNA is TGTGCCAGCAGCCCGGGGACAGGCCCAACCGCCAAACCCCGGGAGACCCAGTACTTC. Its translation is CASSPGTGPTAKPRETQYF. The chain recombines TRBV7-6 with TRBJ2-5; 8 bases agree with TRBD1. CDR1 and CDR2 from the germline V gene are SGHVS and FNYEAQ. CDR3 size: 19 residues. V lost 5 bases, J lost 5 bases, and 22 bases stayed unmatched. Looking up the rest from reference TRBV7-6 and TRBJ2-5 gives the full variable domain: GAGVSQSPRYKVTKRGQDVALRCDPISGHVSLYWYRQALGQGPEFLTYFNYEAQQDKSGLPNDRFSAERPEGSISTLTIQRTEQRDSAMYRCASSPGTGPTAKPRETQYFGPGTRLLVL.

The chain uses TRBV5-5 and TRBJ2-3; D possibly corresponds to TRBD1 (5 bases). The CDR3 is made up of 15 amino acids. Between the trimmed V and J ends, which lost 4 bases and 2 bases, there was a span of 14 bases. The V gene's germline CDR1 is SGHKS and CDR2 YYEKEE (reference sequence). CDR3 nucleotide sequence: TGTGCCAGCAGCCCAGGACACAGAAACACAGATACGCAGTATTTT. This encodes CASSPGHRNTDTQYF.

The V and J genes are TRBV4-2 and TRBJ2-3; 7 bases align to TRBD2. V trimming: 3 bases; J trimming: 0 bases; junction bases outside the gene matches: 6. The CDR3 loop spans 16 amino acids. Germline V gene sequence: CDR1 LGHNA, CDR2 YNFKEQ. The DNA for the CDR3 is TGTGCCAGCAGCCAGAATCCAGCGGGGAGCACAGATACGCAGTATTTT. It encodes CASSQNPAGSTDTQYF.

This chain joins TRBV5-5 and TRBJ2-7; D gene unclear. The CDR3 runs 14 residues. Germline V CDR1 and CDR2: SGHKS, YYEKEE (reference sequence). The V gene lost 4 bases and the J gene lost 0 bases, with 11 bases spanning the gap. In DNA, the CDR3 is TGTGCCAGCAGCCCTCGTGAGCTCTCCTACGAGCAGTACTTC. This gives the protein CASSPRELSYEQYF.

This chain connects TRBV25-1 to TRBJ1-1; 7 bases align to TRBD1. V shed 6 bases, J shed 6 bases, and the junction held 7 bases outside the gene matches. This CDR3 comprises 13 residues. Germline V gene sequence: CDR1 MGHDK, CDR2 SYGVNS. Here the CDR3 reads CASRPRQGAEAFF. CDR3 sequence (DNA): TGTGCCAGCAGGCCGAGACAGGGAGCTGAAGCTTTCTTT.

The rearrangement links TRBV7-9 to TRBJ2-7; weak D call: TRBD2 (5 bases). From germline, CDR1 is SEHNR and CDR2 FQNEAQ (reference sequence). This CDR3 comprises 15 residues. V gave up 4 bases and J gave up 0 bases, with 13 bases separating them. The CDR3 coding sequence is TGTGCCAGCAGCTCGACACCGGGAAGCTCCTACGAGCAGTACTTC. As protein: CASSSTPGSSYEQYF.

The chain joins TRBV4-2 to TRBJ2-7; D is perhaps TRBD2 (6 bases). The CDR3 runs to 12 residues. The V gene's germline CDR1 is LGHNA and CDR2 YNFKEQ. V was shortened by 3 bases and J by 7 bases, with 10 bases between the two germline ends. Written as DNA, the CDR3 is TGTGCCAGCAGCCAGGGACTTCGGGAGCAGTACTTC. The encoded protein is CASSQGLREQYF.

This clonotype was seen a handful of times. This chain links TRBV6-6 with TRBJ1-5; a possible D gene is TRBD1 (6 bases). V was shortened by 6 bases and J by 0 bases, with 18 bases between the two germline ends. From germline, CDR1 is MNHNY and CDR2 SVGAGI (reference sequence). This CDR3 has 17 amino acids. For the CDR3, the DNA is TGTGCCAGCAGCTCACGACAGGATTTATATAGCAATCAGCCCCAGCATTTT. It is translated as CASSSRQDLYSNQPQHF.

V gene TRBV7-2 combines with J gene TRBJ2-7, with 8 bases fitting TRBD2. After removal of 0 bases from V and 7 bases from J, the junction contained 11 bases not matched to a gene. There are 16 residues in the CDR3. CDR1 is SGHTA, CDR2 FQGNSA, per germline. The CDR3 reads CASSLAWGLGQGEQYF. The CDR3 coding sequence is TGTGCCAGCAGCTTAGCCTGGGGACTAGGTCAGGGGGAGCAGTACTTC.

The sample holds a few counts of this clonotype. The chain uses TRBV2 and TRBJ2-2; D is possibly TRBD1 or TRBD2 (5 bases each). Between the trimmed V and J ends, which lost 0 bases and 8 bases, there was a span of 10 bases. The CDR3 contains 14 residues. Looked up from germline, CDR1 is SNHLY and CDR2 is FYNNEI. The CDR3 protein is CASSEAGEIGELFF. The CDR3 DNA reads TGTGCCAGCAGTGAAGCAGGGGAGATAGGGGAGCTGTTTTTT.